The T cell receptor (beta chain) under discussion was sequenced for a study of blood T cell repertoires in COVID-19. Study in general: The United States, Italy and Spain provided the acute and convalescent COVID-19 samples.

Generated by immunoSEQ multiplex PCR, the TCRdb table keeps only in-frame clones and is missing some. The sample lists roughly 52,000 clones, 86% occurring once. CDR3 length: 15 amino acids. Trimming took 3 bases from V and 7 from J, leaving 16 bases between them. Per germline, CDR1 SNHLY and CDR2 FYNNEI. The chain combines TRBV2 with TRBJ1-5; no reliable D call. Sequencing was done on a sample of peripheral blood. This receptor was taken from a woman older than 75 with acute or convalescent COVID-19. This CDR3 reads CASSENSLIAQPQHF. CDR3 bases: TGTGCCAGCAGTGAGAACAGCCTAATCGCGCAGCCCCAGCATTTT.